This TCR beta chain derives from a study of cytomegalovirus exposure and HLA in healthy donors. The study's findings and limits: It was 160 or so TCR beta chains that were listed as cytomegalovirus-associated. Links to common viral pathogens appeared, in a later analysis, for several of the most significant clusters.

Amplification used 60 Vbeta primers and 13 Jbeta primers. Per the study methods: In a later analysis, some 80 million unique TCR beta chains included roughly 11 million shared by two or more donors. This table comes from immunoSEQ multiplex PCR, and its TCRdb copy is limited to in-frame clones, with some not included. V, J and clone size reflect that table, while D and trimming were determined from the DNA. This repertoire includes some 55,000 clones. Of note for this clone: The antigen is unknown.

Germline V gene lookup returns CDR1 GTSNPN and CDR2 SVGIG (reference sequence). This CDR3 has 16 amino acids. Material: PBMCs. The source is a man younger than 30 in good health and CMV-seropositive. The chain has TRBV30 and TRBJ2-5; 11 nucleotides line up with TRBD2. TRBJ2-7 explains the end of the DNA better; the J call may be wrong. DNA of the CDR3: TGTGCCTGGAGTGTACACCGGACTAGCGGGTCCTACGAGCAGTACTTC. The encoded protein is CAWSVHRTSGSYEQYF.